These 31 T cell receptor beta chains originate from one sample sequenced in a study of T cell responses to AZD1222 COVID-19 vaccine. The data were produced by immunoSEQ multiplex PCR, yet TCRdb's version contains in-frame clones alone and is incomplete. In the table there are around 79,000 clones, about 91% of which are singletons. Sequencing used peripheral blood, obtained on day 0 of AZD1222 vaccination. All receptors come from an adult in good health.

The J gene is TRBJ1-2, the V gene TRBV30; D is ambiguous. The CDR3 extends over 10 amino acids. V was cut by 5 bases and J by 6 bases, with 7 bases left in between. Per the germline V gene, CDR1 is GTSNPN and CDR2 is SVGIG (reference sequence). In nucleotides, the CDR3 is TGTGCCTGGGACACCCATGGCTACACCTTC. Its translation is CAWDTHGYTF.

There are a few counts of this clone. This chain uses TRBV6-5 with TRBJ2-3; 7 nucleotides agree with TRBD1. The germline gives CDR1 MNHEY, CDR2 SVGAGI. The length of the CDR3 is 15 residues. Trimming removed 6 bases from V and 5 bases from J; junction bases left unmatched: 11. CDR3 sequence: CASRPYRTGGDTQYF. In nucleotides, the CDR3 is TGTGCCAGCAGGCCCTACCGGACAGGAGGAGATACGCAGTATTTT.

The DNA for the CDR3 is TGTGCCTGGAGAAAAGGGTGGGGGGCAATGGATAATTCACCCCTCCACTTT. This codes for CAWRKGWGAMDNSPLHF. V gene TRBV30 combines with J gene TRBJ1-6, with D tentatively TRBD1 (6 bases). Trimming cost V 3 bases and J 5 bases, with 20 bases left between them. CDR1 and CDR2 (germline): GTSNPN, SVGIG (reference sequence). This CDR3 is built from 17 residues.

The CDR3 sequence: CASSLGEGVFSPLHF. The CDR3 bases are TGCGCCAGCAGCCTGGGGGAAGGGGTTTTTTCACCCCTCCACTTT. The chain couples TRBV4-1 to TRBJ1-6; tentatively, D is TRBD1 (5 bases). This CDR3 has 15 amino acids. Trimming removed 4 bases at V and 9 bases at J, with 16 bases between. Germline lookup yields CDR1 MGHRA and CDR2 YSYEKL.

J is TRBJ1-1 and V is TRBV5-4, with unresolved D. The CDR3 loop spans 14 amino acids. Germline V gene sequence: CDR1 SGHNT, CDR2 YYREEE (reference sequence). Trimming pared 6 bases from V and 5 bases from J, leaving 17 bases between. CDR3 protein: CASNRAAPGTEAFF. In nucleotides, the CDR3 is TGTGCCAGCAACCGGGCCGCGCCGGGAACTGAAGCTTTCTTT.

V and J are TRBV27 and TRBJ1-3, with TRBD1 matching 8 bases. Germline trimming cut 8 bases from V and 0 bases from J; bases unmatched to any gene: 3. Looked up from germline, CDR1 is MNHEY and CDR2 is SMNVEV (reference sequence). This CDR3 has 14 residues. CDR3 in amino acids: CASGDRLSGNTIYF. DNA of the CDR3: TGTGCCAGCGGGGACAGGCTCTCTGGAAACACCATATATTTT.

The chain combines TRBV5-5 with TRBJ1-6, with D possibly being TRBD1 (5 bases). Germline CDR1 and CDR2: SGHKS and YYEKEE (reference sequence). The CDR3 runs 15 residues. Trimming removed 1 base at V and 11 bases at J, with 16 bases between. For the CDR3, the DNA is TGTGCCAGCAGCTTGCTCGGGGGAAGTCGGACACCCCTCCACTTT. It translates to CASSLLGGSRTPLHF.

The CDR3 DNA sequence: TGCGCCAGCAGTGAGTCGGGGGACCTCTCCTACAATGAGCAGTTCTTC. This translates into CASSESGDLSYNEQFF. V gene TRBV10-2 combines with J gene TRBJ2-1, with D possibly called TRBD1 or TRBD2 (5 bases each). Per the germline V gene, CDR1 is WSHSY and CDR2 is SAAADI. V was clipped by 0 bases and J by 0 bases, with 9 bases between them. There are 16 residues in the CDR3.

This sequence joins TRBV5-4 and TRBJ2-3, with TRBD1 matching over 9 bases. Looked up from germline, CDR1 is SGHNT and CDR2 is YYREEE (reference sequence). This CDR3 spans 14 amino acids. The V segment lost 4 bases and the J segment 4 bases; nucleotides outside the gene matches: 4. CDR3 nucleotides: TGTGCCAGCAGCCAGGGACAGGGACCAGATACGCAGTATTTT. Encoded protein: CASSQGQGPDTQYF.

The genes are TRBV6-5 and TRBJ2-7; D gene ambiguous. The germline V and J ends were trimmed by 6 bases and 0 bases, with 6 bases remaining between them. Germline CDR1 is MNHEY and CDR2 is SVGAGI. The CDR3 runs to 12 residues. The CDR3 region has the DNA TGTGCCAGCAGCCACGACTCCTACGAGCAGTACTTC. It translates to CASSHDSYEQYF.

The chain has TRBV28 and TRBJ2-1; maybe TRBD2 (5 bases). Germline V lookup: CDR1 MDHEN, CDR2 SYDVKM. The CDR3 is 14 amino acids. Between the trimmed V and J ends, which lost 10 bases and 3 bases, there was a span of 16 bases. The CDR3 coding sequence is TGTGCCACGGCGGCAGAGGGCTTCTACAATGAGCAGTTCTTC. Encoded protein: CATAAEGFYNEQFF. The full variable domain, completed using reference TRBV28 and TRBJ2-1, is DVKVTQSSRYLVKRTGEKVFLECVQDMDHENMFWYRQDPGLGLRLIYFSYDVKMKEKGDIPEGYSVSREKKERFSLILESASTNQTSMYLCATAAEGFYNEQFFGPGTRLTVL.

The rearrangement joins TRBV2 to TRBJ2-6; tentatively, D is TRBD2 (6 bases). Germline V gene sequence: CDR1 SNHLY, CDR2 FYNNEI. The CDR3 has 17 amino acids. V was pared by 4 bases and J by 0 bases, with 13 bases between. CDR3 protein: CASSGSSASSGANVLTF. CDR3 nucleotide sequence: TGTGCCAGCAGTGGGTCTAGCGCGAGCTCTGGGGCCAACGTCCTGACTTTC.

The rearrangement joins TRBV30 to TRBJ1-5, with TRBD1 matching 7 bases. V was clipped by 2 bases and J by 7 bases; unmatched bases: 8. This CDR3 spans 14 amino acids. Germline assignment: CDR1 GTSNPN and CDR2 SVGIG (reference sequence). CDR3 nucleotides: TGTGCCTGGAGTCTCGAGGGGGCTGGGCAGCCCCAGCATTTT. Translated: CAWSLEGAGQPQHF.

The V gene is TRBV5-1, the J gene TRBJ1-2; D is unresolved. V gave up 4 bases and J gave up 3 bases, with 4 bases separating them. This CDR3 contains 11 residues. CDR1 and CDR2 (germline): SGHRS, YFSETQ. The DNA of the CDR3 is TGCGCCAGCAGCGAGGACTATGGCTACACCTTC. Amino acid sequence: CASSEDYGYTF.

The J gene is TRBJ2-1, the V gene TRBV5-4, with D unresolved. Germline CDR1 is SGHNT and CDR2 is YYREEE (reference sequence). This CDR3 is built from 15 residues. V was clipped by 4 bases and J by 2 bases, with 13 bases between them. The CDR3 sequence: CASSPTSRTYNEQFF. CDR3 DNA: TGTGCCAGCAGCCCCACCAGCAGGACCTACAATGAGCAGTTCTTC.

The rearrangement links TRBV2 to TRBJ1-2, with D unclear. CDR3 length: 11 amino acids. V shed 7 bases and J shed 3 bases, with 6 bases lying between them. Germline CDR1 reads SNHLY; CDR2 reads FYNNEI. CDR3 DNA sequence: TGTGCCAGCACCGCAGACTATGGCTACACCTTC. Amino acids: CASTADYGYTF.

The chain combines TRBV10-3 with TRBJ2-5; tentatively, D is TRBD2 (5 bases). Trimming took off 11 bases at V and 5 bases at J, with 15 bases between the two ends. Germline CDR1 ENHRY, CDR2 SYGVKD. The CDR3 is 12 residues long. For the CDR3, the DNA is TGTGCCGCGGGCTCCTTGGGGGAGACCCAGTACTTC. This gives the protein CAAGSLGETQYF.

J is TRBJ2-7 and V is TRBV7-5; the table's D gene call, TRBD2, was not cross checked with the DNA. TRBV7-5 is a pseudogene locus. The CDR3 extends over 12 amino acids. Here the CDR3 reads CVRNISPYEQYF. CDR3 nucleotide sequence: TGTGTCAGAAATATTAGCCCCTACGAGCAGTACTTC.

The gene calls are TRBV9 and TRBJ2-1, with 7 bases aligning to TRBD1. The CDR3 spans 14 residues. The V gene's germline CDR1 is SGDLS and CDR2 YYNGEE. V was clipped by 4 bases and J by 9 bases; unmatched bases: 10. CDR3 amino acids: CASSYETGPSEQFF. The CDR3 nucleotides read TGTGCCAGCAGCTACGAGACAGGGCCCAGTGAGCAGTTCTTC.

V usage is TRBV6-5 and J usage is TRBJ2-7; no clear D. The germline gives CDR1 MNHEY, CDR2 SVGAGI. The CDR3 sequence is 13 residues long. V lost 6 bases, J lost 5 bases, and 14 bases lay in between. The CDR3 DNA sequence: TGTGCCAGCAGACGAGCCAGCCCGGACGAGCAGTACTTC. This translates into CASRRASPDEQYF.

The chain employs TRBV27 and TRBJ2-7; 12 nucleotides align to TRBD1. This CDR3 is 14 amino acids long. Looked up from germline, CDR1 is MNHEY and CDR2 is SMNVEV (reference sequence). Trimming removed 8 bases from V and 6 bases from J; junction bases left unmatched: 8. As DNA, the CDR3 is TGTGCCAGCGGCTACCGGGACAGGGGGCTCGAGCAGTACTTC. Its protein is CASGYRDRGLEQYF.

V gene TRBV9 combines with J gene TRBJ2-1, with 10 bases lining up with TRBD2. The CDR3 runs 15 residues. The V and J ends lost 5 bases and 6 bases, in that order; junction bases with no gene match: 8. Germline CDR1 SGDLS, CDR2 YYNGEE. CDR3 sequence: CASSLSGGSGNEQFF. CDR3 nucleotides: TGTGCCAGCAGTCTTAGCGGGGGGTCTGGCAATGAGCAGTTCTTC.

The chain couples TRBV29-1 to TRBJ2-5; TRBD2 matches at 12 bases. There are 13 residues in the CDR3. J gave up 4 bases and V 7 bases, and 4 bases lay outside the gene matches. CDR1 is SQVTM, CDR2 ANQGSEA, per germline. The CDR3, as DNA: TGCAGCGCAGGACTAGCGGGATTAGAGACCCAGTACTTC. It codes for CSAGLAGLETQYF.

V usage is TRBV30 and J usage is TRBJ2-3; 7 bases are a match to TRBD2. The ends lost 4 bases at V and 5 bases at J; junction bases unmatched: 3. Looked up from germline, CDR1 is GTSNPN and CDR2 is SVGIG (reference sequence). The CDR3 totals 12 residues. As DNA, the CDR3 is TGTGCCTGGAAGGGAGGGCAAGATACGCAGTATTTT. Its translation: CAWKGGQDTQYF.

This clone was seen a handful of times. J is TRBJ2-1 and V is TRBV27; 9 positions match TRBD2. CDR3 length: 15 amino acids. Germline loops: CDR1 MNHEY, CDR2 SMNVEV (reference sequence). The V gene end was trimmed by 0 bases and the J gene end by 7 bases; junction bases not matched to a gene: 4. The CDR3 loop is CASSLSAGGPNEQFF. In DNA, the CDR3 is TGTGCCAGCAGTTTATCCGCGGGAGGGCCGAATGAGCAGTTCTTC.

The rearrangement uses TRBV11-2 and TRBJ1-1; D unclear. CDR3 length equals 13 residues. Germline values: CDR1 SGHAT, CDR2 FQNNGV. Trimming pared 3 bases from V and 1 base from J, leaving 6 bases between. DNA of the CDR3: TGTGCCAGCAGCTTCTTCGGGAACACTGAAGCTTTCTTT. It yields the protein CASSFFGNTEAFF.

The CDR3 reads CASSLGPVEPNEKLFF. In DNA, the CDR3 is TGTGCCAGCAGCTTAGGACCAGTAGAACCGAATGAAAAACTGTTTTTT. This chain uses TRBV7-9 with TRBJ1-4; unclear D gene. Trimming removed 1 base from V and 5 bases from J, with 14 bases in between. From germline, CDR1 is SEHNR and CDR2 FQNEAQ (reference sequence). The CDR3 extends over 16 amino acids.

The V gene is TRBV2, the J gene TRBJ2-1; no reliable D call. The CDR3 extends over 11 amino acids. CDR1 is SNHLY and CDR2 is FYNNEI in the germline V gene. V shed 3 bases and J shed 8 bases, with 5 bases lying between them. The CDR3: CASSEVYEQFF. CDR3 DNA: TGTGCCAGCAGTGAGGTATATGAGCAGTTCTTC.

The rearrangement uses TRBV6-5 and TRBJ1-2; 9 nucleotides agree with TRBD1. Trimming took 2 bases from V and 7 from J; bases not matched to a gene: 5. Germline V gene lookup returns CDR1 MNHEY and CDR2 SVGAGI. The CDR3 runs 14 residues. The CDR3 nucleotides are TGTGCCAGCAGTTACCTTAACAGGGGGCTTGGCTACACCTTC. This encodes CASSYLNRGLGYTF.

The rearrangement joins TRBV10-3 to TRBJ2-5, with 9 bases matching TRBD1. The V segment lost 5 bases and the J segment 1 base; nucleotides outside the gene matches: 5. Germline V gives CDR1 ENHRY, CDR2 SYGVKD. The CDR3 totals 15 residues. CDR3 DNA: TGTGCCATCAGTAAGGGACAGGGACTCCAAGAGACCCAGTACTTC. Protein sequence: CAISKGQGLQETQYF.

The CDR3 loop is CAWSPGTSGGDTQYF. The CDR3 bases are TGTGCCTGGAGCCCCGGGACTAGCGGGGGAGATACGCAGTATTTT. This sequence joins TRBV30 and TRBJ2-3, with TRBD2 matching over 14 bases. V lost 3 bases, J lost 5 bases, and 4 bases stayed unmatched. This CDR3 has 15 residues. Germline V gives CDR1 GTSNPN, CDR2 SVGIG (reference sequence).